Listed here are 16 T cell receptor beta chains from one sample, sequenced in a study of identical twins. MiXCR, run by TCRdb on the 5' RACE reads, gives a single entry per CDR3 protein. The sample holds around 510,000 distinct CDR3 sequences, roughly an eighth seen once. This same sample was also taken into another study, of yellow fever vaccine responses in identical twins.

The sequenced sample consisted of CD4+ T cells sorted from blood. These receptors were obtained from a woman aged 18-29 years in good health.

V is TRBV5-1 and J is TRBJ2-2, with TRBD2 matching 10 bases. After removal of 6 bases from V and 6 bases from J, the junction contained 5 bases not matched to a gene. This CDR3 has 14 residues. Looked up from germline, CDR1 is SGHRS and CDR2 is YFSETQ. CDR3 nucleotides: TGCGCCAGCACCGGGACTAGCGAGGCCGGGGAGCTGTTTTTT. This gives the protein CASTGTSEAGELFF.

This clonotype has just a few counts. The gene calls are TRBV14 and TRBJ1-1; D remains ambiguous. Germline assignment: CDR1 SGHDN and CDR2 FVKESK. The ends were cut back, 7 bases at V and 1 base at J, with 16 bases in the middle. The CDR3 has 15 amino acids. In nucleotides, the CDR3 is TGTGCCAGCATTTGGATCCGAGACAAGAACACTGAAGCTTTCTTT. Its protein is CASIWIRDKNTEAFF.

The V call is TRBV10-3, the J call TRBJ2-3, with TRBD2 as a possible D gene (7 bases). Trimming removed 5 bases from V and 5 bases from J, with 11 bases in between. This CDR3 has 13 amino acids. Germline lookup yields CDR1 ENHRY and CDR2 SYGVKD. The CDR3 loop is CAISRGAVDTQYF. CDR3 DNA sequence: TGTGCCATCAGTCGGGGGGCCGTAGATACGCAGTATTTT.

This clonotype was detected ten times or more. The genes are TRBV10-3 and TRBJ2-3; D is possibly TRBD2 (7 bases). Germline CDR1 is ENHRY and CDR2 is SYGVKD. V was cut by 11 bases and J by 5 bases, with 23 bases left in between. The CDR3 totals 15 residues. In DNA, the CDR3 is TGTGCCTCGAGGGCAAGGGAGGGGGTCAGAGATACGCAGTATTTT. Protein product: CASRAREGVRDTQYF.

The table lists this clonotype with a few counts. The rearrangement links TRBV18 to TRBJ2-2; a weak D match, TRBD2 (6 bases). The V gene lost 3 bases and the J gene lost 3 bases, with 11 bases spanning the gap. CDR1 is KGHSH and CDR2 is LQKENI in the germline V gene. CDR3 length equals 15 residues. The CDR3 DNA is TGTGCCAGCTCACCGGATAGCGGAGACACCGGGGAGCTGTTTTTT. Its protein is CASSPDSGDTGELFF.

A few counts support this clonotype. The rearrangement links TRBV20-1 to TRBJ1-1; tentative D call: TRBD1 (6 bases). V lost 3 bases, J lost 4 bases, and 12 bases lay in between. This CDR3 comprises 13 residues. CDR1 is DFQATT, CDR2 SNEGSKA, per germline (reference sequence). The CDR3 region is CSASGGQGTEAFF. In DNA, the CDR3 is TGCAGTGCTAGCGGGGGGCAAGGCACTGAAGCTTTCTTT.

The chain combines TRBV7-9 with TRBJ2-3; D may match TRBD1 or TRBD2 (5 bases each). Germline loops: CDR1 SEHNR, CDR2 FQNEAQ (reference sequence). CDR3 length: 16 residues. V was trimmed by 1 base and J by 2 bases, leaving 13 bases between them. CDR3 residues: CASSLEFRGTTDTQYF. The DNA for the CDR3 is TGTGCCAGCAGCTTAGAGTTTCGGGGCACCACAGATACGCAGTATTTT.

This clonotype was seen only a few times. The CDR3 loop is CASSPGLAGTNTGELFF. In nucleotides, the CDR3 is TGTGCCAGCAGTCCCGGACTAGCGGGAACGAACACCGGGGAGCTGTTTTTT. The chain recombines TRBV21-1 with TRBJ2-2; the table assigns TRBD2, which was not confirmed against the DNA. TRBV21-1 is a pseudogene locus. The CDR3 is 17 residues long.

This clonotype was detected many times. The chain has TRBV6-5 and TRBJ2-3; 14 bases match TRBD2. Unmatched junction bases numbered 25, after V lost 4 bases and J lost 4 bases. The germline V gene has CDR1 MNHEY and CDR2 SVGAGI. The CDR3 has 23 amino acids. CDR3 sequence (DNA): TGTGCCAGCAGTTCCCCAATCCCCGGGACTAGCGGGAGAGGGCACTCAGGGCCAGATACGCAGTATTTT. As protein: CASSSPIPGTSGRGHSGPDTQYF.

The CDR3 coding sequence is TGTGCCAGCAGAACCGGGACAGGGCGGAATGAGCAGTTCTTC. It is translated as CASRTGTGRNEQFF. This chain links TRBV28 with TRBJ2-1; 9 bases agree with TRBD1. This CDR3 is built from 14 residues. CDR1 and CDR2 from the germline V gene are MDHEN and SYDVKM. Germline trimming cut 6 bases from V and 7 bases from J; bases unmatched to any gene: 7.

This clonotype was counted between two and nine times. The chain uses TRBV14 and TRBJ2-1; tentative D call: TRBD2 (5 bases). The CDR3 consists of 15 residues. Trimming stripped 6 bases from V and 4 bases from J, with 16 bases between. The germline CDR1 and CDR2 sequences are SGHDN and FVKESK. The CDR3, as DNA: TGTGCCAGCAGACCGGGGAGACCAGAGTACAATGAGCAGTTCTTC. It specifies CASRPGRPEYNEQFF.

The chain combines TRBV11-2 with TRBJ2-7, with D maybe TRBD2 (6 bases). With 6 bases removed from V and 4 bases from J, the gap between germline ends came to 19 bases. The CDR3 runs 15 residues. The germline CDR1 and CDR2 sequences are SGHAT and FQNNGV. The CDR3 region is CASSAYWTTLYEQYF. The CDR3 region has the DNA TGTGCCAGCAGTGCTTACTGGACTACCCTTTACGAGCAGTACTTC.

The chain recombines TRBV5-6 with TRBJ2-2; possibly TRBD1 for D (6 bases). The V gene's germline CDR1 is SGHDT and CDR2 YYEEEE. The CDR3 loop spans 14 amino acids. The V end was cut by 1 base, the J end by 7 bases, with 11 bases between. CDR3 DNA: TGTGCCAGCAGCTTGACAGGGCGTGTCGGGGAGCTGTTTTTT. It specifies CASSLTGRVGELFF. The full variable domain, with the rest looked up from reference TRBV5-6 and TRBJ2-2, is DAGVTQSPTHLIKTRGQQVTLRCSPKSGHDTVSWYQQALGQGPQFIFQYYEEEERQRGNFPDRFSGHQFPNYSSELNVNALLLGDSALYLCASSLTGRVGELFFGEGSRLTVL.

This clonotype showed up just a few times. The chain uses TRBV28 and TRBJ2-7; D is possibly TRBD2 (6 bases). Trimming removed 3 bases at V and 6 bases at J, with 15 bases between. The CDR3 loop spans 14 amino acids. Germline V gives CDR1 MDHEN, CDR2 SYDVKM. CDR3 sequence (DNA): TGTGCCAGCAGTTTTGGCGGGACCCATCGCGAGCAGTACTTC. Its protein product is CASSFGGTHREQYF.

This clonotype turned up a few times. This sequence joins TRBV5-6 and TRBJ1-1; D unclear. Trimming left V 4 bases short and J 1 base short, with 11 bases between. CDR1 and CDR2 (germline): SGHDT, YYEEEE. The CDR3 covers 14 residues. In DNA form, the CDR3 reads TGTGCCAGCAGCCTATTTGCGGGGAACACTGAAGCTTTCTTT. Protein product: CASSLFAGNTEAFF.

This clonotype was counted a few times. The CDR3 sequence is CASSPPSRLAGIVEQFF. Here the CDR3 DNA reads TGTGCCAGCTCACCTCCGTCGCGACTAGCGGGAATAGTTGAGCAGTTCTTC. V gene TRBV18 combines with J gene TRBJ2-1; 11 bases match TRBD2. Trimming removed 3 bases from V and 9 bases from J; junction bases left unmatched: 13. Germline loops: CDR1 KGHSH, CDR2 LQKENI. This CDR3 contains 17 residues. Full variable domain (rest looked up from reference TRBV18 and TRBJ2-1): NAGVMQNPRHLVRRRGQEARLRCSPMKGHSHVYWYRQLPEEGLKFMVYLQKENIIDESGMPKERFSAEFPKEGPSILRIQQVVRGDSAAYFCASSPPSRLAGIVEQFFGPGTRLTVL.